This T cell receptor beta chain was obtained from a study of OX40 agonist ivuxolimab in advanced cancers. Overall study results and limits: Researchers report that CD8+ T cells had, on average, more expanded clones than CD4+.

About this clone: Antigen unknown.

The V gene lost 5 bases and the J gene lost 4 bases, with 11 bases spanning the gap. The CDR3 covers 13 residues. Germline values: CDR1 KGHSH, CDR2 LQKENI. The repertoire was sequenced with immunoSEQ multiplex PCR; TCRdb's copy has only in-frame clones and lacks some. The sample consists of tens of thousands of clones, approximately 83% of them appearing once. This receptor was obtained from an adult with an advanced solid tumor such as melanoma, head and neck, liver or kidney cancer. The sequencing used CD4+ or CD8+ T cells sorted from blood, collected in a trial of the OX40 agonist ivuxolimab. The chain couples TRBV18 to TRBJ1-2; tentative D call: TRBD1 (6 bases). The DNA for the CDR3 is TGTGCCAGCTCATCGGGGGCATCCTATGGCTACACCTTC. Translation gives CASSSGASYGYTF.